Here is one TCR beta chain with its context. Its target is not known. This record comes from a study of vaccination and CD4 T cells after COVID-19. The CDR3 loop spans 16 amino acids. Germline V gene data show CDR1 as SGHTA and CDR2 as FQGNSA. V was clipped by 1 base and J by 8 bases, with 20 bases between them. This sample's treatment: approximately nine-day PBMC culture with coronavirus spike peptide pools or control peptides (ViraFEST assay). Samples of CD4+ T cells were obtained from the unexposed donor before the COVID-19 pandemic (2011-2018). Isolation of CD4+ T cells by negative selection took place after about 10 days of culture. Researchers used the Oncomine TCR Beta short-read assay to sequence DNA from cultured CD4+ T cells. TCRdb itself ran the PCR reads through MiXCR, one entry per CDR3 protein. The sample consists of approximately 8,600 distinct CDR3 sequences, 40% to 50% of them appearing once.

The chain has TRBV7-2 and TRBJ1-2; D is perhaps TRBD1 (5 bases). The origin of this receptor is a human donor in good health. Sequencing was performed on CD4+ T cells from blood, cultured in vitro. The DNA of the CDR3 is TGTGCCAGCAGCTTAGTTCCCGGTGGGGGAGTTGGAGGCTACACCTTC. Protein sequence: CASSLVPGGGVGGYTF.